Below, one T cell receptor beta chain is given with its context. The antigen is undetermined. Treatment given: roughly 11-day PBMC culture with coronavirus spike peptide pools or control peptides (ViraFEST assay). The record originates from a study of vaccination and CD4 T cells after COVID-19. Overall study context: Post-vaccine sampling followed dose two by a median 72 days (range 14 to 241).

An Oncomine TCR Beta short-read assay was used to sequence the DNA from cultured CD4+ T cells. TCRdb passed the PCR reads through MiXCR, listing each CDR3 protein once. The sample shows about 12,000 distinct CDR3 sequences, about two thirds of them seen only once. The CDR3 spans 17 residues. V shed 6 bases and J 6 bases; nucleotides not matched to a gene: 12. Germline V gene data show CDR1 as MDHEN and CDR2 as SYDVKM. This clonotype was obtained from a human donor who had recovered from COVID-19. Sequenced input: CD4+ T cells from blood, cultured in vitro. The chain combines TRBV28 with TRBJ2-2; 11 bases fit TRBD2. The CDR3 DNA reads TGTGCCAGCAGACCTCCACCGGGACTAGCGGACGCCGGGGAGCTGTTTTTT. It is translated as CASRPPPGLADAGELFF. Full variable domain (remainder filled in from reference TRBV28 and TRBJ2-2): DVKVTQSSRYLVKRTGEKVFLECVQDMDHENMFWYRQDPGLGLRLIYFSYDVKMKEKGDIPEGYSVSREKKERFSLILESASTNQTSMYLCASRPPPGLADAGELFFGEGSRLTVL.